These 8 T cell receptor beta chains share one sample of origin, sequenced in a study of cytomegalovirus exposure and HLA in healthy donors. The PCR employed 60 Vbeta primers together with 13 Jbeta primers. Data came from immunoSEQ multiplex PCR; TCRdb stores just in-frame clones and leaves some out. The sample includes over 80,000 clones, approximately 80% of them seen just once. The sequenced sample was PBMCs. The source is a man aged 25-40 years in good health and CMV-seropositive.

The chain combines TRBV28 with TRBJ1-1; 9 bases agree with TRBD1. J gave up 2 bases and V 3 bases, and 1 base lay outside the gene matches. CDR1 is MDHEN and CDR2 is SYDVKM in the germline V gene. The length of the CDR3 is 14 residues. DNA for the CDR3: TGTGCCAGCAGTTTGGACAGGGGCAACACTGAAGCTTTCTTT. This codes for CASSLDRGNTEAFF.

The chain has TRBV9 and TRBJ1-3, with TRBD1 identical over 8 bases. The ends lost 1 base at V and 6 bases at J; junction bases unmatched: 9. Germline V gene data show CDR1 as SGDLS and CDR2 as YYNGEE. This CDR3 is 16 amino acids long. The chain's CDR3 is CASSVKDRVHENTIYF. The CDR3 DNA sequence: TGTGCCAGCAGCGTAAAGGACAGGGTGCACGAAAACACCATATATTTT.

This clone was counted at least ten times. The rearrangement joins TRBV27 to TRBJ1-1; D is ambiguous. CDR1 and CDR2 (germline): MNHEY, SMNVEV (reference sequence). The ends were cut back, 6 bases at V and 0 bases at J, with 11 bases in the middle. This CDR3 is 14 amino acids long. DNA of the CDR3: TGTGCCAGCAGCTTCGACTGGATGAACACTGAAGCTTTCTTT. Its translation: CASSFDWMNTEAFF.

The J gene is TRBJ2-1, the V gene TRBV11-2, with a possible D match to TRBD2 (6 bases). V gave up 8 bases and J gave up 3 bases, with 17 bases separating them. The germline V gene has CDR1 SGHAT and CDR2 FQNNGV. The CDR3 runs 15 residues. CDR3 nucleotides: TGTGCCAGCGGGGGTGGGCTAGCGAACTACAATGAGCAGTTCTTC. It codes for CASGGGLANYNEQFF.

The chain joins TRBV6-5 to TRBJ2-3; 9 bases map to TRBD1. Germline-derived CDR1 and CDR2 are MNHEY and SVGAGI. The trim removed 6 bases at V and 0 bases at J, leaving 1 base unmatched. The CDR3 totals 14 residues. The CDR3 reads CASRTGGSTDTQYF. The CDR3 nucleotides are TGTGCCAGCAGGACAGGGGGGAGCACAGATACGCAGTATTTT.

The table lists this clone with a few counts. The chain is built from TRBV14 and TRBJ2-5; 12 positions agree with TRBD2. The DNA end lines up better with TRBJ2-7; the J call may be wrong. CDR3 length equals 14 residues. CDR1 and CDR2 from the germline V gene are SGHDN and FVKESK. Here the CDR3 DNA reads TGTGCCAGCATCACTAGCGGGAGGAGCTACGAGCAGTACTTC. Residues: CASITSGRSYEQYF.

V usage is TRBV27 and J usage is TRBJ2-2; 12 bases are shared with TRBD2. Germline V gives CDR1 MNHEY, CDR2 SMNVEV (reference sequence). J was trimmed by 6 bases and V by 5 bases; bases with no gene match: 7. This CDR3 has 16 amino acids. The CDR3 sequence: CASSPGLAGSSGELFF. The CDR3 region has the DNA TGTGCCAGCAGTCCCGGACTAGCGGGATCTTCCGGGGAGCTGTTTTTT.

The V call is TRBV7-9, the J call TRBJ2-7, with a weak D call TRBD1 (5 bases). V was clipped by 1 base and J by 3 bases, with 10 bases between them. The CDR3 runs 14 residues. CDR1 SEHNR and CDR2 FQNEAQ come from the germline V gene (reference sequence). For the CDR3, the DNA is TGTGCCAGCAGCTTAGGAGGCAGGGACTACGAGCAGTACTTC. Translated: CASSLGGRDYEQYF.